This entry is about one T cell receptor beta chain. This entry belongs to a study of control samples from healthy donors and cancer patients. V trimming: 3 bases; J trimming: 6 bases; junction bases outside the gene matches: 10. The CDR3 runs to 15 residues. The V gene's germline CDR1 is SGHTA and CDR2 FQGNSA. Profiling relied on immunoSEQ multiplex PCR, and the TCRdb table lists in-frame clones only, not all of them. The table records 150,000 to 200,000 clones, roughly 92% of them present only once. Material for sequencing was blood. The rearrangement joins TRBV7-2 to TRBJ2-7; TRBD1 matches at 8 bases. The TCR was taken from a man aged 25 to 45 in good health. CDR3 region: CASSFSQGAGTEQYF. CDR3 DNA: TGTGCCAGCAGCTTTTCTCAGGGGGCGGGCACCGAGCAGTACTTC.